This T cell receptor beta chain came from a study of CD8 T cells in ankylosing spondylitis. The authors made TCR beta libraries by quantitative 5'-RACE with molecular barcodes. TCRdb re-called the 5' RACE reads through MiXCR, storing one row per CDR3 protein. This table holds about 250,000 distinct CDR3 sequences, around 25% found once. After removal of 6 bases from V and 3 bases from J, the junction contained 5 bases not matched to a gene. This CDR3 contains 12 residues. Germline CDR1 reads DFQATT; CDR2 reads SNEGSKA (reference sequence). With regard to this clonotype: Its target is not known.

Study-level points and caveats: The study identified a TCR beta motif of roughly eight highly homologous variants that appeared characteristic of ankylosing spondylitis blood. Prior work had noted some motif variants in reactive arthritis blood and synovial fluid.

The chain uses TRBV20-1 and TRBJ2-7; the match to TRBD1 covers 7 bases. This TCR came from a male donor with ankylosing spondylitis or in good health (not recorded which). The sequenced material came from blood, either unsorted or a sorted T cell fraction (not recorded which). The CDR3 nucleotides read TGCAGTGCATTTAGGGACAGCTACGAGCAGTACTTC. It specifies CSAFRDSYEQYF.